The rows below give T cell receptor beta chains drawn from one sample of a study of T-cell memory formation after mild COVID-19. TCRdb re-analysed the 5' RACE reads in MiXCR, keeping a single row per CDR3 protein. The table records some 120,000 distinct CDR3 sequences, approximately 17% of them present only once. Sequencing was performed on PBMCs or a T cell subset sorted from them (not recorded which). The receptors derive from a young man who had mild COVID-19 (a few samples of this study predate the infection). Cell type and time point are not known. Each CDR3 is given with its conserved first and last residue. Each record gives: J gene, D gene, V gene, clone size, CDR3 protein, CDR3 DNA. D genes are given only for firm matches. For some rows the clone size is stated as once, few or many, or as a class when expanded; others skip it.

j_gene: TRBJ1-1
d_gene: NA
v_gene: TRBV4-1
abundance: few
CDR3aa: CASRGITVNTEAFF
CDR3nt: TGCGCCAGCAGGGGGATAACAGTGAACACTGAAGCTTTCTTT

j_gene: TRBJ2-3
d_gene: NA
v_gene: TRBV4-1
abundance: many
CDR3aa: CASSQARARADTQYF
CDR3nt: TGCGCCAGCAGCCAAGCCCGGGCCAGAGCAGATACGCAGTATTTT

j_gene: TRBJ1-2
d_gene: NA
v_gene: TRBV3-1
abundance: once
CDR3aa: CASSRWTSNYGYTF
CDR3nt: TGTGCCAGCAGCCGATGGACTTCTAACTATGGCTACACCTTC

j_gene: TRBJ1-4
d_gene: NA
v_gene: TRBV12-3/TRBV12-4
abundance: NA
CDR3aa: CASTQGREKLFF
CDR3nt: TGTGCCAGCACGCAGGGTCGTGAAAAACTGTTTTTT

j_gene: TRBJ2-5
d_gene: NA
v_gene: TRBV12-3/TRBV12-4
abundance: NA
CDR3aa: CASNLAGQETQYF
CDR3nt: TGTGCCAGCAATTTGGCGGGGCAAGAGACCCAGTACTTC

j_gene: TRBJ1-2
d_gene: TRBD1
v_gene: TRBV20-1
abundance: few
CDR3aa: CSARDGQGVSYGYTF
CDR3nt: TGCAGTGCTAGAGATGGGCAGGGGGTATCCTATGGCTACACCTTC

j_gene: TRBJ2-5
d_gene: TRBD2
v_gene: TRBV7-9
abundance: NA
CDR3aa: CASSQGTSGGGETQYF
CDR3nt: TGTGCCAGCAGCCAAGGGACTAGCGGGGGTGGAGAGACCCAGTACTTC

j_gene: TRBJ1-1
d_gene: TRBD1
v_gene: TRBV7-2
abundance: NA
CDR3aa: CASSWGDRGMNTEAFF
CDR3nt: TGTGCCAGCAGCTGGGGGGACAGGGGAATGAACACTGAAGCTTTCTTT

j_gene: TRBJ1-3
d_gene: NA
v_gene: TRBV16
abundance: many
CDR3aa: CASSQSRPSGNTIYF
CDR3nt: TGTGCCAGCAGCCAATCCAGGCCCTCTGGAAACACCATATATTTT

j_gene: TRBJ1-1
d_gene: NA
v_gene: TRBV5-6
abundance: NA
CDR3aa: CASSFRQTGTEAFF
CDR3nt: TGTGCCAGCAGCTTTCGGCAGACAGGCACTGAAGCTTTCTTT

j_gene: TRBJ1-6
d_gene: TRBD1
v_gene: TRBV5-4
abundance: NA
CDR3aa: CASSLGTGNNSPLHF
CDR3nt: TGTGCCAGCAGCCTTGGGACAGGGAATAATTCACCCCTCCACTTT

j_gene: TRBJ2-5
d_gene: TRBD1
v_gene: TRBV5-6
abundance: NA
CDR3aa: CASSSPGQKQETQYF
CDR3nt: TGTGCCAGCAGCTCACCGGGACAGAAACAAGAGACCCAGTACTTC

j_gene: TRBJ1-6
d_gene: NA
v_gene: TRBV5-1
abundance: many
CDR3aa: CASSLEGADSPLHF
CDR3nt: TGCGCCAGCAGCTTGGAAGGGGCGGATTCACCCCTCCACTTT

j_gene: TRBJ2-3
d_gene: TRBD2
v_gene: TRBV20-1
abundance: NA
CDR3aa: CSAKLAGGTDTQYF
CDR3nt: TGCAGTGCCAAGCTAGCGGGGGGCACAGATACGCAGTATTTT

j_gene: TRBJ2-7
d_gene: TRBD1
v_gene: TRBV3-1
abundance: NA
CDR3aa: CASSQNRGYEQYF
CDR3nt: TGTGCCAGCAGCCAAAACAGGGGCTACGAGCAGTACTTC

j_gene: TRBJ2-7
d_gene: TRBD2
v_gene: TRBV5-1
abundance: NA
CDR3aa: CASSLGPSGREQYF
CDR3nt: TGCGCCAGCAGCTTGGGACCCAGCGGGAGGGAGCAGTACTTC

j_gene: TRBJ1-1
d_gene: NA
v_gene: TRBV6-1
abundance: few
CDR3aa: CASSETGNTEAFF
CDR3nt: TGTGCCAGCAGCGAGACAGGGAACACTGAAGCTTTCTTT

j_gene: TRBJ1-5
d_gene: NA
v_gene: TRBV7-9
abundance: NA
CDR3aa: CASSPPGGPSNQPQHF
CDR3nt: TGTGCCAGCAGCCCCCCCGGGGGACCGAGCAATCAGCCCCAGCATTTT

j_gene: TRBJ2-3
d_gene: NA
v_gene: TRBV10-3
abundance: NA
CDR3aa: CAAGRVDTQYF
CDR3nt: TGTGCCGCAGGGCGTGTAGATACGCAGTATTTT

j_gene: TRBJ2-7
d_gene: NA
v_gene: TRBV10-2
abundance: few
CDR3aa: CASSRDPRISYEQYF
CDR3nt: TGCGCCAGCTCAAGGGACCCACGGATCTCCTACGAGCAGTACTTC

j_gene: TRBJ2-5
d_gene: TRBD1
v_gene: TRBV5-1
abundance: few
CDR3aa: CASSFQTGEETQYF
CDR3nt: TGCGCCAGCAGCTTCCAGACAGGGGAAGAGACCCAGTACTTC

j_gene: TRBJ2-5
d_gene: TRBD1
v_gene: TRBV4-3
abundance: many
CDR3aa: CASSQEPPGQGKETQYF
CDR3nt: TGCGCCAGCAGCCAAGAGCCTCCGGGACAGGGGAAAGAGACCCAGTACTTC

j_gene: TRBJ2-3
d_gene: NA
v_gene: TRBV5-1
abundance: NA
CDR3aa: CASSGEGADTQYF
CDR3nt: TGCGCCAGCAGCGGCGAGGGGGCAGATACGCAGTATTTT

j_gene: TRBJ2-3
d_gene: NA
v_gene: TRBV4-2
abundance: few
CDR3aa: CASSLNSHTDTQYF
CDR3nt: TGTGCCAGCAGCCTTAACAGCCACACAGATACGCAGTATTTT

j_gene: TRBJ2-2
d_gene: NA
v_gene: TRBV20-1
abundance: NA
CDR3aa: CSAPGDLLDTGELFF
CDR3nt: TGCAGTGCTCCAGGGGATCTGCTCGACACCGGGGAGCTGTTTTTT

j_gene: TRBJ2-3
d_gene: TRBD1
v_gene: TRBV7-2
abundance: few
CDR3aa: CASRTRGQGDTQYF
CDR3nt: TGTGCCAGCCGGACCAGGGGGCAGGGAGATACGCAGTATTTT

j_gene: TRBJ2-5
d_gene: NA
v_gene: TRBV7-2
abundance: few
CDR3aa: CASSSGGVRETQYF
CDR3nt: TGTGCCAGCAGCTCTGGGGGAGTGAGGGAGACCCAGTACTTC

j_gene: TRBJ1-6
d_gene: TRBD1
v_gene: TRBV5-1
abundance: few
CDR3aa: CASSFNSPGTGIGNSPLHF
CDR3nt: TGCGCCAGCAGCTTCAATAGTCCCGGGACAGGGATTGGTAATTCACCCCTCCACTTT

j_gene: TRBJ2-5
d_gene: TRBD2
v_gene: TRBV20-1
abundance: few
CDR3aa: CSATRGASGSQETQYF
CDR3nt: TGCAGTGCCACAAGAGGGGCTAGCGGGTCCCAAGAGACCCAGTACTTC

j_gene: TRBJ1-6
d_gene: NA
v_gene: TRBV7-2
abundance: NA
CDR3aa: CASSLGTYNSPLHF
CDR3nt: TGTGCCAGCAGCTTAGGGACATATAATTCACCCCTCCACTTT

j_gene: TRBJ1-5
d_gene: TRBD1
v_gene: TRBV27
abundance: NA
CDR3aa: CASSLTGVGTQPQHF
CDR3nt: TGTGCCAGCAGTTTGACAGGGGTAGGGACTCAGCCCCAGCATTTT

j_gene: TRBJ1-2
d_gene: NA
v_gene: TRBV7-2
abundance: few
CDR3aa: CASSLDWVRGYTF
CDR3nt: TGTGCCAGCAGCTTAGATTGGGTTCGAGGCTACACCTTC

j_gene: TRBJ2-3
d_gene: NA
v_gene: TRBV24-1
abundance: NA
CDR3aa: CATSDPISTDTQYF
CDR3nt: TGTGCCACCAGTGACCCTATATCCACAGATACGCAGTATTTT

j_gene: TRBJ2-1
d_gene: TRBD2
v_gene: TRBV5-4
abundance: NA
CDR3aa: CASSSTSGVWDEQFF
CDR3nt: TGTGCCAGCAGCTCAACTAGCGGGGTATGGGATGAGCAGTTCTTC

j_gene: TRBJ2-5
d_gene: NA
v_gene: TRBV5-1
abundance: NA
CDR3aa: CASSPRVTGETQYF
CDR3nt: TGCGCCAGCAGCCCCAGGGTGACGGGGGAGACCCAGTACTTC

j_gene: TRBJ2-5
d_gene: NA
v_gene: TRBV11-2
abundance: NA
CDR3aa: CASSLWVLRGQETQYF
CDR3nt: TGTGCCAGCAGCCTTTGGGTCCTCCGGGGACAAGAGACCCAGTACTTC

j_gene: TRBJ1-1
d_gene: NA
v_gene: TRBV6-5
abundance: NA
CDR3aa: CASRNVRDGAMNTEAFF
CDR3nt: TGTGCCAGCAGGAACGTCAGGGACGGTGCTATGAACACTGAAGCTTTCTTT

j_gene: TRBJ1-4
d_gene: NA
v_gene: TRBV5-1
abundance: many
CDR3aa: CASSLEGPGEKLFF
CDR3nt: TGCGCCAGCAGCTTGGAAGGGCCCGGGGAAAAACTGTTTTTT

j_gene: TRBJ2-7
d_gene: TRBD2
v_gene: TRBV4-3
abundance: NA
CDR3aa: CASSQDSGGGTLFEQYF
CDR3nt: TGCGCCAGCAGCCAAGATTCCGGGGGGGGCACTCTATTCGAGCAGTACTTC

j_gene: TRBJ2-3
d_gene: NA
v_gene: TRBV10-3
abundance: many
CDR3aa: CAISPPGDEKDTQYF
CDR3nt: TGTGCCATCAGCCCTCCGGGAGACGAGAAAGATACGCAGTATTTT

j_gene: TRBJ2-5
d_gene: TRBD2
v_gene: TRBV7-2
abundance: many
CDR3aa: CASSPIRGRVGTQYF
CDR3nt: TGTGCCAGCAGCCCAATCCGAGGGAGGGTAGGGACCCAGTACTTC

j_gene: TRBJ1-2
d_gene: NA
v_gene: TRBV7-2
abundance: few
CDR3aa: CASSSYGSYGYTF
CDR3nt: TGTGCCAGCAGCTCCTACGGGAGCTATGGCTACACCTTC

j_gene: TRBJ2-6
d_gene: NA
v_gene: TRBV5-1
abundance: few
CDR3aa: CASSSSPGANVLTF
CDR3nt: TGCGCCAGCAGCTCGTCCCCTGGGGCCAACGTCCTGACTTTC

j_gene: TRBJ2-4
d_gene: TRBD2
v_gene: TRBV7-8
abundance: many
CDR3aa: CASSFVLAGGAKNIQYF
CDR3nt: TGTGCCAGCAGCTTCGTACTAGCGGGGGGAGCCAAAAACATTCAGTACTTC

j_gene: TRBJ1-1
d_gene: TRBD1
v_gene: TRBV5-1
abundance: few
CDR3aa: CASSLVGTGAEAFF
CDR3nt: TGCGCCAGCAGCTTGGTTGGGACAGGGGCTGAAGCTTTCTTT

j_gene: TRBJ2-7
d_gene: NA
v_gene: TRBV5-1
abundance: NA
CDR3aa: CASSLFRGSYEQYF
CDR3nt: TGCGCCAGCAGCCTCTTTCGCGGGTCCTACGAGCAGTACTTC

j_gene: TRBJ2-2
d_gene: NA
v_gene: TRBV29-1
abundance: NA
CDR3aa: CSVRFRDLVTGELFF
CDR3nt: TGCAGCGTTCGATTTCGGGACCTGGTCACCGGGGAGCTGTTTTTT

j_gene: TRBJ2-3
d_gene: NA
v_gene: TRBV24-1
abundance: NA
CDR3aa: CATSDNLGGSGDTQYF
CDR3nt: TGTGCCACCAGTGACAATCTAGGTGGGTCGGGAGATACGCAGTATTTT

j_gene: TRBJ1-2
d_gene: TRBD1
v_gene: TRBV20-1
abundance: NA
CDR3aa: CSARAGTGASAYGYTF
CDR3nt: TGCAGTGCTAGAGCCGGGACAGGGGCGTCTGCCTATGGCTACACCTTC

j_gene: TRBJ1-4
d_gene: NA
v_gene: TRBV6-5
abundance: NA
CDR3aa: CASSYGRVSEKLFF
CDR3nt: TGTGCCAGCAGTTACGGCAGGGTGTCTGAAAAACTGTTTTTT

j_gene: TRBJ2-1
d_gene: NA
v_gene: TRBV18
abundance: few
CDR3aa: CASSPPISYNEQFF
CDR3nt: TGTGCCAGCTCACCCCCGATCTCCTACAATGAGCAGTTCTTC